This passage covers 13 T cell receptor beta chains from one sample sequenced in a study of blood T cells in healthy people across ages. Through a sample-barcoded 5' primer and a J-beta primer mix, a second PCR was run for roughly 6 to 11 cycles. A single record per CDR3 protein comes from TCRdb applying MiXCR to the 5' RACE reads. The repertoire holds hundreds of thousands of distinct CDR3 sequences, about 54% seen once, with about two fifths in the top ten. Sequences were obtained from blood. Receptor source: a man in his sixties in good health.

The gene calls are TRBV3-1 and TRBJ1-1; 8 bases line up with TRBD1. Trimming at V came to 1 base and at J to 4 bases, leaving 2 bases not matched to a gene. The CDR3 is 14 amino acids. Germline loops: CDR1 LGHDT, CDR2 YNNKEL (reference sequence). The CDR3 region is CASSQGTGFTEAFF. The CDR3 coding sequence is TGTGCCAGCAGCCAAGGGACAGGGTTCACTGAAGCTTTCTTT.

The table lists this clonotype with a few counts. The chain links TRBV3-1 to TRBJ1-1; D might be TRBD1 (6 bases). Germline CDR1 is LGHDT and CDR2 is YNNKEL (reference sequence). Trimming left V 0 bases short and J 6 bases short, with 8 bases between. The CDR3 is 13 amino acids. This CDR3 is CASSQDRGPEAFF. The CDR3 DNA reads TGTGCCAGCAGCCAAGACAGGGGCCCTGAAGCTTTCTTT.

This clonotype was observed a handful of times. The chain is built from TRBV12-3 or TRBV12-4 and TRBJ2-5; D is tentatively TRBD1 or TRBD2 (5 bases each). V was trimmed by 2 bases and J by 7 bases, leaving 11 bases between them. This CDR3 has 13 amino acids. Here the CDR3 reads CASSLRGVGTQYF. CDR3 nucleotide sequence: TGTGCCAGCAGTTTAAGGGGAGTTGGGACCCAGTACTTC.

The chain uses TRBV12-3 or TRBV12-4 and TRBJ2-2; the match to TRBD1 covers 7 bases. The V and J ends lost 4 bases and 6 bases, in that order; junction bases with no gene match: 5. This CDR3 has 14 amino acids. CDR3 in DNA: TGTGCCAGCAGTTGGGACAGATCGGCCGGGGAGCTGTTTTTT. As protein: CASSWDRSAGELFF.

A remark on this clonotype: A read error may be the cause here, since a much bigger clone is one base away. The CDR3 DNA reads as TGTGCCAACAGCTTAAAAAACATTCAGTACTTC. Amino acid sequence: CANSLKNIQYF. The chain couples TRBV7-2 to TRBJ2-4; no reliable D call. The CDR3 is 11 amino acids. Germline lookup yields CDR1 SGHTA and CDR2 FQGNSA.

V gene TRBV2 combines with J gene TRBJ2-5; 8 bases agree with TRBD2. V trimming: 9 bases; J trimming: 4 bases; junction bases outside the gene matches: 7. Germline V gives CDR1 SNHLY, CDR2 FYNNEI. This CDR3 spans 13 amino acids. CDR3 coding DNA: TGTGCCAGGGCTCGGGGGGGTGGAGAGACCCAGTACTTC. Amino acid sequence: CARARGGGETQYF.

A few counts support this clonotype. The genes are TRBV10-1 and TRBJ2-5; TRBD2 aligns across 7 bases. The CDR3 totals 14 residues. Trimming at V came to 3 bases and at J to 5 bases, leaving 6 bases not matched to a gene. The germline gives CDR1 WNHNN, CDR2 SYGVQD (reference sequence). This CDR3 is CASSEPGGLETQYF. CDR3 DNA sequence: TGCGCCAGCAGTGAACCGGGGGGATTGGAGACCCAGTACTTC.

A few counts support this clonotype. The chain couples TRBV3-1 to TRBJ1-6; possible D gene TRBD1, 6 bases. The length of the CDR3 is 13 residues. Germline CDR1 is LGHDT and CDR2 is YNNKEL (reference sequence). The V gene lost 3 bases and the J gene lost 8 bases, with 8 bases spanning the gap. In DNA, the CDR3 is TGTGCCAGCAGCCACACAGGGTATTCACCCCTCCACTTT. As protein: CASSHTGYSPLHF.

The CDR3 spells CASSQDRARQETQYF. The CDR3 region has the DNA TGTGCCAGCAGCCAAGATCGGGCCAGGCAAGAGACCCAGTACTTC. This chain uses TRBV4-2 with TRBJ2-5, with D unclear. V lost 0 bases and J lost 2, with 10 bases in between. The germline gives CDR1 LGHNA, CDR2 YNFKEQ. The length of the CDR3 is 15 residues.

This clonotype was detected a few times. The V call is TRBV18, the J call TRBJ2-5; D is possibly TRBD2 (6 bases). The germline V gene has CDR1 KGHSH and CDR2 LQKENI. This CDR3 has 13 residues. V was shortened by 6 bases and J by 5 bases, with 13 bases between the two germline ends. The DNA of the CDR3 is TGTGCCAGCTCTCCTGGACTAAGGGAGACCCAGTACTTC. It is translated as CASSPGLRETQYF. Drawing the rest from reference TRBV18 and TRBJ2-5, the complete variable domain is NAGVMQNPRHLVRRRGQEARLRCSPMKGHSHVYWYRQLPEEGLKFMVYLQKENIIDESGMPKERFSAEFPKEGPSILRIQQVVRGDSAAYFCASSPGLRETQYFGPGTRLLVL.

The rearrangement links TRBV7-9 to TRBJ2-5; 7 nucleotides align to TRBD2. Germline CDR1 SEHNR, CDR2 FQNEAQ (reference sequence). The V gene end was trimmed by 2 bases and the J gene end by 1 base; junction bases not matched to a gene: 4. CDR3 length: 15 amino acids. The CDR3 protein is CASSLRGDLQETQYF. CDR3 nucleotide sequence: TGTGCCAGCAGCTTACGGGGGGATCTCCAAGAGACCCAGTACTTC. The whole variable domain, filled in from reference TRBV7-9 and TRBJ2-5, reads DTGVSQNPRHKITKRGQNVTFRCDPISEHNRLYWYRQTLGQGPEFLTYFQNEAQLEKSRLLSDRFSAERPKGSFSTLEIQRTEQGDSAMYLCASSLRGDLQETQYFGPGTRLLVL.

This clonotype turned up a few times. The chain employs TRBV4-2 and TRBJ2-1; the D is unclear. The CDR3 contains 14 residues. Germline-derived CDR1 and CDR2 are LGHNA and YNFKEQ. The V gene lost 0 bases and the J gene lost 6 bases, with 9 bases spanning the gap. CDR3 coding DNA: TGTGCCAGCAGCCAAGATCTTATGGGCAATGAGCAGTTCTTC. The encoded protein is CASSQDLMGNEQFF.

The chain is built from TRBV27 and TRBJ2-6, with no clear D. V dropped 6 bases and J dropped 4 bases, with 10 bases sitting between them. The CDR3 length is 14 residues. The germline CDR1 and CDR2 sequences are MNHEY and SMNVEV (reference sequence). The CDR3 DNA reads as TGTGCCAGCAGGGACCGTGGCGGGGCCAACGTCCTGACTTTC. Translating gives CASRDRGGANVLTF. The full variable domain, completed using reference TRBV27 and TRBJ2-6, is EAQVTQNPRYLITVTGKKLTVTCSQNMNHEYMSWYRQDPGLGLRQIYYSMNVEVTDKGDVPEGYKVSRKEKRNFPLILESPSPNQTSLYFCASRDRGGANVLTFGAGSRLTVL.